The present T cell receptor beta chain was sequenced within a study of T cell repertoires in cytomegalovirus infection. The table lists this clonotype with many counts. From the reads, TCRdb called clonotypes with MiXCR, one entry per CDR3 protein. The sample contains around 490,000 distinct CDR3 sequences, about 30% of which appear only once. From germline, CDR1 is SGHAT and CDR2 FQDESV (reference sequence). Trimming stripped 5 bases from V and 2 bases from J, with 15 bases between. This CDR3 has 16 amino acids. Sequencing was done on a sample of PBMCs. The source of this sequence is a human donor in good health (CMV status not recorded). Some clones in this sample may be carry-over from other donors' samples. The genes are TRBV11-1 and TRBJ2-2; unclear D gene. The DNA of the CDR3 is TGTGCCAGCAGCCTCCAGCAGATAGGCAACACCGGGGAGCTGTTTTTT. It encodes CASSLQQIGNTGELFF.